A single sample is the source of the 32 T cell receptor beta chains below, sequenced in a study of T cell responses to AZD1222 COVID-19 vaccine. TCRdb's copy holds only in-frame clones and misses some; the assay was immunoSEQ multiplex PCR. The sample holds fewer than 150,000 clones, about nine tenths seen once. The specimen was peripheral blood, collected on day 0 of AZD1222 vaccination. Receptors were obtained from an adult in good health.

V gene TRBV3-1 (or the pseudogene TRBV3-2) combines with J gene TRBJ2-7; TRBD2 matches at 12 bases. This CDR3 has 16 amino acids. The germline gives CDR1 LGHDT, CDR2 YNNKEL (reference sequence). Trimming at V came to 3 bases and at J to 2 bases, leaving 5 bases not matched to a gene. The CDR3 loop is CASSHLLAGGPYEQYF. The CDR3 DNA sequence: TGTGCCAGCAGCCATTTACTAGCGGGGGGCCCCTACGAGCAGTACTTC.

The rearrangement links TRBV24-1 to TRBJ1-4; D may be TRBD1 (6 bases). The V gene's germline CDR1 is KGHDR and CDR2 SFDVKD. The ends were cut back, 7 bases at V and 8 bases at J, with 16 bases in the middle. The CDR3 is 14 residues long. CDR3 coding DNA: TGTGCCACCAGCCAGTCGGGGGCGGTCGAAAAACTGTTTTTT. Its protein is CATSQSGAVEKLFF.

The chain combines TRBV19 with TRBJ1-5, with 7 bases that match TRBD1. V dropped 8 bases and J dropped 3; count of bases not matched to a gene: 4. Germline CDR1 reads LNHDA; CDR2 reads SQIVND (reference sequence). The length of the CDR3 is 13 residues. Here the CDR3 reads CASGGTVNQPQHF. DNA for the CDR3: TGTGCCAGTGGCGGGACAGTCAATCAGCCCCAGCATTTT.

In DNA, the CDR3 is TGTGCCAGCAGCTTTAGCGGCACAGATACGCAGTATTTT. This gives the protein CASSFSGTDTQYF. The V and J genes are TRBV11-2 and TRBJ2-3; perhaps TRBD2 as D (5 bases). The CDR3 extends over 13 amino acids. Germline V lookup: CDR1 SGHAT, CDR2 FQNNGV. With 3 bases removed from V and 1 base from J, the gap between germline ends came to 5 bases.

The V and J genes are TRBV19 and TRBJ1-5; TRBD1 aligns across 7 bases. The CDR3 loop spans 15 amino acids. In germline, CDR1 is LNHDA, CDR2 SQIVND (reference sequence). V gave up 6 bases and J gave up 0 bases; unmatched junction bases: 5. The CDR3 reads CASRLTGTSNQPQHF. CDR3 nucleotides: TGTGCCAGTAGGCTGACAGGGACTAGCAATCAGCCCCAGCATTTT.

This chain uses TRBV3-1 (or the pseudogene TRBV3-2) with TRBJ2-1; 8 bases fit TRBD2. CDR1 is LGHDT and CDR2 is YNNKEL in the germline V gene (reference sequence). V dropped 0 bases and J dropped 4; count of bases not matched to a gene: 5. The CDR3 loop spans 16 amino acids. The CDR3 sequence is CASSQDSSGAYNEQFF. CDR3 DNA: TGTGCCAGCAGCCAAGATAGTAGCGGGGCTTACAATGAGCAGTTCTTC.

This clone has a single count. J is TRBJ1-5 and V is TRBV6-5, with D perhaps TRBD1 (5 bases). Germline V gene lookup returns CDR1 MNHEY and CDR2 SVGAGI. This CDR3 region has 15 residues. V was shortened by 11 bases and J by 4 bases, with 21 bases between the two germline ends. The CDR3 loop reads CASGPGRLGNQPQHF. As DNA, the CDR3 is TGTGCCTCCGGCCCAGGGCGGTTGGGGAATCAGCCCCAGCATTTT.

This clone appeared a single time. J is TRBJ1-1 and V is TRBV28; D uncertain. In germline, CDR1 is MDHEN, CDR2 SYDVKM. V was clipped by 6 bases and J by 0 bases, with 14 bases between them. There are 15 residues in the CDR3. Here the CDR3 reads CASSPPMALNTEAFF. The CDR3 region has the DNA TGTGCCAGCAGCCCTCCTATGGCTTTGAACACTGAAGCTTTCTTT.

This chain connects TRBV9 to TRBJ2-1; TRBD2 might be the D (7 bases). Germline V CDR1 and CDR2: SGDLS, YYNGEE. Deletions cut 4 bases from V and 7 bases from J, with 18 bases between. This CDR3 has 15 residues. CDR3 amino acids: CASSPGAGVFNEQFF. CDR3 coding DNA: TGTGCCAGCAGCCCGGGGGCGGGGGTGTTTAATGAGCAGTTCTTC.

This clone was picked up a small number of times. The chain has TRBV27 and TRBJ1-1, with D unresolved. Germline V gives CDR1 MNHEY, CDR2 SMNVEV (reference sequence). The CDR3 extends over 15 amino acids. The germline V and J ends were trimmed by 7 bases and 1 base, with 16 bases remaining between them. This CDR3 reads CASIQDSRANTEAFF. The DNA for the CDR3 is TGTGCCAGCATTCAAGATTCCCGGGCGAACACTGAAGCTTTCTTT.

The J gene is TRBJ1-6, the V gene TRBV28; D might be TRBD1 (5 bases). The CDR3 has 13 residues. Per germline, CDR1 MDHEN and CDR2 SYDVKM. Trimming left V 10 bases short and J 9 bases short, with 16 bases between. CDR3 nucleotides: TGTGCCACCTTACGTAGGGGAGGTTCACCCCTCCACTTT. Its translation is CATLRRGGSPLHF.

The chain combines TRBV21-1 with TRBJ2-7; the tabulated D call, TRBD2, remains unverified against the DNA. TRBV21-1 is a pseudogene. The CDR3 totals 17 residues. The CDR3 loop reads CASSKGASGGGSYEQYF. CDR3 DNA: TGTGCCAGCAGCAAAGGGGCTAGCGGGGGAGGCTCCTACGAGCAGTACTTC.

The J gene is TRBJ2-5, the V gene TRBV5-1, with 7 bases that match TRBD2. Germline V gene data show CDR1 as SGHRS and CDR2 as YFSETQ. The CDR3 is 13 amino acids. V lost 6 bases and J lost 2; bases outside the gene matches: 4. The CDR3 DNA sequence: TGCGCCAGCATGGGGGGGGATCAAGAGACCCAGTACTTC. The encoded protein is CASMGGDQETQYF.

The chain joins TRBV30 to TRBJ2-4, with D unresolved. CDR1 is GTSNPN, CDR2 SVGIG, per germline (reference sequence). The CDR3 runs 15 residues. The V and J ends lost 4 bases and 0 bases respectively, with 13 bases between them. The chain's CDR3 is CAWMRPTLAKNIQYF. The CDR3 DNA is TGTGCCTGGATGCGCCCGACGTTAGCCAAAAACATTCAGTACTTC.

This chain connects TRBV5-1 to TRBJ2-1, with a weak D call TRBD2 (6 bases). This CDR3 has 15 residues. The V end lost 4 bases, the J end lost 6 bases, and 17 bases lay between the germline ends. Germline values: CDR1 SGHRS, CDR2 YFSETQ. CDR3 sequence (DNA): TGCGCCAGCAGCCCACCGTTGGACTATCCCAATGAGCAGTTCTTC. Translation: CASSPPLDYPNEQFF.

V and J are TRBV30 and TRBJ1-6; D not certain. Germline V gene sequence: CDR1 GTSNPN, CDR2 SVGIG (reference sequence). Trimming cost V 2 bases and J 0 bases, with 8 bases left between them. The CDR3 spans 15 residues. The CDR3 nucleotides read TGTGCCTGGAGTAGCAGGAGCTCCTATAATTCACCCCTCCACTTT. Protein product: CAWSSRSSYNSPLHF.

The rearrangement joins TRBV4-3 to TRBJ1-6; D remains unclear. With 0 bases removed from V and 10 bases from J, the gap between germline ends came to 16 bases. There are 16 residues in the CDR3. Germline CDR1 is LGHNA and CDR2 is YSLEER. CDR3 nucleotides: TGCGCCAGCAGCCAAGATGCGGTAGTATCAGGCTCACCCCTCCACTTT. Its translation: CASSQDAVVSGSPLHF.

The chain uses TRBV19 and TRBJ1-1, with 7 nucleotides matching TRBD1. There are 13 residues in the CDR3. Germline V gene data show CDR1 as LNHDA and CDR2 as SQIVND (reference sequence). The ends lost 6 bases at V and 10 bases at J; junction bases unmatched: 11. CDR3 bases: TGTGCCAGTAGCGCAACAGGGGTTAGGGGAGCTTTCTTT. It is translated as CASSATGVRGAFF.

The chain combines TRBV10-3 with TRBJ1-5; tentatively, D is TRBD1 (6 bases). V dropped 4 bases and J dropped 4 bases, with 8 bases sitting between them. This CDR3 region has 13 residues. Per the germline V gene, CDR1 is ENHRY and CDR2 is SYGVKD. The CDR3 loop reads CAISGGANQPQHF. In DNA, the CDR3 is TGTGCCATCAGTGGGGGGGCGAATCAGCCCCAGCATTTT.

This chain joins TRBV28 and TRBJ1-5; maybe TRBD1 (6 bases). V lost 3 bases to trimming and J lost 0 bases, with 12 bases between them. CDR3 length: 16 residues. The germline V gene encodes CDR1 MDHEN and CDR2 SYDVKM. CDR3 sequence (DNA): TGTGCCAGCAGTTTGGGGACATCTCGTAGCAATCAGCCCCAGCATTTT. It yields the protein CASSLGTSRSNQPQHF.

V gene TRBV7-9 combines with J gene TRBJ1-2; D is perhaps TRBD1 (5 bases). Germline CDR1 and CDR2: SEHNR and FQNEAQ (reference sequence). V shed 1 base and J shed 10 bases, with 10 bases lying between them. CDR3 length equals 12 residues. CDR3 residues: CASSLEAGNYTF. The CDR3 bases are TGTGCCAGCAGCTTAGAGGCAGGGAACTACACCTTC.

J is TRBJ2-3 and V is TRBV7-3; TRBD2 aligns across 7 bases. The V and J ends lost 1 base and 4 bases, in that order; junction bases with no gene match: 2. The CDR3 is made up of 14 amino acids. Germline V gene lookup returns CDR1 SGHTA and CDR2 FQGTGA. CDR3 amino acids: CASSLSAGADTQYF. For the CDR3, the DNA is TGTGCCAGCAGCTTAAGCGCGGGGGCAGATACGCAGTATTTT.

This rearrangement joins TRBV6-5 to TRBJ2-7; TRBD2 matches 7 bases. J lost 0 bases, V lost 2 bases, and 1 base had no gene match. Per germline, CDR1 MNHEY and CDR2 SVGAGI. CDR3 size: 14 residues. Here the CDR3 DNA reads TGTGCCAGCAGTTACGGGGGGGGCTCCTACGAGCAGTACTTC. Translated: CASSYGGGSYEQYF.

This chain uses TRBV9 with TRBJ2-7; TRBD1 is a possible D gene (7 bases). Germline CDR1 and CDR2: SGDLS and YYNGEE. The V end lost 2 bases, the J end lost 5 bases, and 14 bases lay between the germline ends. The CDR3 runs 14 residues. The CDR3 region is CASSVEGAADEQYF. CDR3 bases: TGTGCCAGCAGCGTGGAGGGGGCAGCAGACGAGCAGTACTTC.

The genes are TRBV6-5 and TRBJ1-5; 9 bases line up with TRBD1. The junction had 5 bases not matched to a gene; V was cut back by 8 bases and J by 3 bases. This CDR3 spans 14 amino acids. Germline V gene data show CDR1 as MNHEY and CDR2 as SVGAGI. For the CDR3, the DNA is TGTGCCAGCGGCAGGACAGGGGTCAATCAGCCCCAGCATTTT. Protein sequence: CASGRTGVNQPQHF.

The rearrangement joins TRBV19 to TRBJ1-2; D is ambiguous. The CDR3 runs to 13 residues. V shed 9 bases and J shed 7 bases, with 18 bases lying between them. In germline, CDR1 is LNHDA, CDR2 SQIVND (reference sequence). For the CDR3, the DNA is TGTGCCAGCCAACATGGAGCCACTATTGGCTACACCTTC. Translation gives CASQHGATIGYTF.

V is TRBV13 and J is TRBJ1-3; D is possibly TRBD1 (5 bases). This CDR3 is built from 16 residues. Germline CDR1 reads PRHDT; CDR2 reads FYEKMQ (reference sequence). Between the trimmed V and J ends, which lost 5 bases and 3 bases, there was a span of 17 bases. The DNA of the CDR3 is TGTGCCAGCAGCCCCACGGGGGACGACGGTGGAAACACCATATATTTT. This gives the protein CASSPTGDDGGNTIYF.

The chain recombines TRBV19 with TRBJ1-2; D remains unclear. Germline-derived CDR1 and CDR2 are LNHDA and SQIVND (reference sequence). Trimming pared 6 bases from V and 5 bases from J, leaving 13 bases between. CDR3 size: 13 residues. CDR3 DNA sequence: TGTGCCAGTAGCTCAATCGAATTATATGGCTACACCTTC. Amino acids: CASSSIELYGYTF.

The genes are TRBV6-2 or TRBV6-3 and TRBJ2-5; D is perhaps TRBD1 (6 bases). CDR1 MNHEY and CDR2 SVGEGT come from the germline V gene. The germline V and J ends were trimmed by 2 bases and 5 bases, with 15 bases remaining between them. The CDR3 has 15 amino acids. The CDR3 is CASSYISRGKETQYF. Here the CDR3 DNA reads TGTGCCAGCAGTTACATTTCCAGGGGTAAGGAGACCCAGTACTTC.

This chain joins TRBV10-3 and TRBJ1-6, with TRBD1 identical over 8 bases. V gave up 4 bases and J gave up 9 bases; unmatched junction bases: 5. This CDR3 has 14 residues. Germline V gene lookup returns CDR1 ENHRY and CDR2 SYGVKD. This CDR3 reads CAISADRGASPLHF. The CDR3 coding sequence is TGTGCCATCAGTGCTGACAGGGGCGCTTCACCCCTCCACTTT.

The chain recombines TRBV30 with TRBJ1-5; D may be TRBD1 (5 bases). Trimming stripped 1 base from V and 7 bases from J, with 17 bases between. Germline V CDR1 and CDR2: GTSNPN, SVGIG (reference sequence). This CDR3 has 15 residues. CDR3 residues: CAWSGGTGNRQPQHF. CDR3 in DNA: TGTGCCTGGAGTGGGGGGACGGGGAATAGACAGCCCCAGCATTTT.

J is TRBJ1-2 and V is TRBV28; D is perhaps TRBD1 (5 bases). Trimming pared 8 bases from V and 8 bases from J, leaving 21 bases between. The CDR3 spans 14 residues. CDR1 MDHEN and CDR2 SYDVKM come from the germline V gene. The CDR3 coding sequence is TGTGCCAGCCAAACCGGGGCAGGCCAAAAGGGCTACACCTTC. Residues: CASQTGAGQKGYTF.